Reported below is one T cell receptor beta chain. Authors' processing steps: For nucleated cells, counts were estimated from reference gene primer amplification. The protocol was immunoSEQ multiplex PCR, while the TCRdb copy is restricted to in-frame clones and leaves out a portion. V and J calls and clone size are those listed in that table; D and trimming were worked out from the DNA. The sample lists 96,000 or so clones; about 88% were seen once. This sample stems from a study of blood T cell repertoires in COVID-19. The ends lost 5 bases at V and 2 bases at J; junction bases unmatched: 10. The CDR3 consists of 17 residues. Germline-derived CDR1 and CDR2 are SGHTA and FQGNSA.

Sequencing input: peripheral blood. This TCR came from a woman of 80 years or more with acute or convalescent COVID-19. The gene calls are TRBV7-2 and TRBJ2-3, with 10 bases matching TRBD1. This CDR3 reads CASSRARGTGATDTQYF. CDR3 in DNA: TGTGCCAGCAGCCGGGCCAGGGGGACAGGGGCCACAGATACGCAGTATTTT.